These 10 T cell receptor beta chains were sequenced from one sample in a study of cytomegalovirus exposure and HLA in healthy donors. The PCR had 60 Vbeta and 13 Jbeta primers. The assay was immunoSEQ multiplex PCR, and TCRdb's table has in-frame clones only and misses some. Of about 180,000 clones listed, about 85% were seen once; the top ten hold about 1.4%. The sample consisted of PBMCs. The receptor source for this set is a girl between 5 and 17 years old in good health and CMV-seropositive.

This sequence joins TRBV4-1 and TRBJ1-5, with unresolved D. Germline CDR1 and CDR2: MGHRA and YSYEKL. The CDR3 is 15 residues long. Deletions cut 1 base from V and 6 bases from J, with 13 bases between. The CDR3, as DNA: TGCGCCAGCAGCCAAGTTATCGGGGTACGTCAGCCCCAGCATTTT. Amino acids: CASSQVIGVRQPQHF.

V usage is TRBV6-1 and J usage is TRBJ1-2; D unclear. The V gene's germline CDR1 is MNHNS and CDR2 SASEGT. V was cut by 1 base and J by 3 bases, with 12 bases left in between. The CDR3 runs to 15 residues. CDR3 coding DNA: TGTGCCAGCAGTGAAGTTGAGGAAGTGTACTATGGCTACACCTTC. It specifies CASSEVEEVYYGYTF.

The rearrangement joins TRBV28 to TRBJ2-7, with TRBD1 as a possible D gene (5 bases). The V end was cut by 7 bases, the J end by 6 bases, with 19 bases between. Germline loops: CDR1 MDHEN, CDR2 SYDVKM. This CDR3 has 14 residues. The CDR3, as DNA: TGTGCCAGCACGGTCGGGCAGGGAACATTCGAGCAGTACTTC. It codes for CASTVGQGTFEQYF.

This chain connects TRBV2 to TRBJ2-6; D uncertain. CDR1 and CDR2 (germline): SNHLY, FYNNEI. The CDR3 spans 12 residues. With 3 bases removed from V and 5 bases from J, the gap between germline ends came to 2 bases. The CDR3 DNA is TGTGCCAGCAGTGACAGGGCCAACGTCCTGACTTTC. Amino acid sequence: CASSDRANVLTF.

V is TRBV4-1 and J is TRBJ1-5; tentatively, D is TRBD1 (5 bases). The CDR3 covers 17 residues. Germline V gene lookup returns CDR1 MGHRA and CDR2 YSYEKL. Trimming removed 0 bases at V and 2 bases at J, with 14 bases between. CDR3 nucleotides: TGCGCCAGCAGCCAAGACCCGGGGAGGGGAGGCAATCAGCCCCAGCATTTT. The encoded protein is CASSQDPGRGGNQPQHF.

The gene calls are TRBV30 and TRBJ2-2, with D possibly being TRBD1 (6 bases). This CDR3 comprises 17 residues. Trimming stripped 3 bases from V and 2 bases from J, with 19 bases between. Germline V lookup: CDR1 GTSNPN, CDR2 SVGIG (reference sequence). The CDR3, as DNA: TGTGCCTGGAGCCAATCACCCCGGACAGATAACACCGGGGAGCTGTTTTTT. The encoded protein is CAWSQSPRTDNTGELFF.

This sequence joins TRBV21-1 and TRBJ1-1. TRBV21-1 is deemed a pseudogene. The CDR3 is 15 amino acids. DNA of the CDR3: TGTGCCAGCAGCAAAGCTCGGGGGGCGAAAACTGAAGCTTTCTTT. Its protein is CASSKARGAKTEAFF.

The V call is TRBV25-1, the J call TRBJ1-1, with TRBD1 identical over 9 bases. The CDR3 totals 15 residues. Trimming cost V 3 bases and J 5 bases; bases outside gene matches: 7. Germline V gene lookup returns CDR1 MGHDK and CDR2 SYGVNS. The CDR3 DNA reads as TGTGCCAGCAGTGACGCCCGGACAGGGGTAACTGAAGCTTTCTTT. It translates to CASSDARTGVTEAFF.

The chain carries TRBV5-1 and TRBJ2-3, with 8 positions matching TRBD2. Germline V gene lookup returns CDR1 SGHRS and CDR2 YFSETQ. Trimming removed 4 bases from V and 4 bases from J; junction bases left unmatched: 11. This CDR3 is built from 16 residues. CDR3 loop: CASSPLAVNRADTQYF. In DNA form, the CDR3 reads TGCGCCAGCAGCCCACTAGCGGTAAATCGGGCAGATACGCAGTATTTT. Based on the CDR3 plus reference TRBV5-1 and TRBJ2-3, the full variable domain is KAGVTQTPRYLIKTRGQQVTLSCSPISGHRSVSWYQQTPGQGLQFLFEYFSETQRNKGNFPGRFSGRQFSNSRSEMNVSTLELGDSALYLCASSPLAVNRADTQYFGPGTRLTVL.

This rearrangement joins TRBV18 to TRBJ2-1, with D maybe TRBD2 (6 bases). Trimming stripped 6 bases from V and 4 bases from J, with 16 bases between. The CDR3 is 15 residues long. Germline V lookup: CDR1 KGHSH, CDR2 LQKENI. CDR3 nucleotide sequence: TGTGCCAGCTCGTCGGCCCCCGGGGGTTACAATGAGCAGTTCTTC. Translation: CASSSAPGGYNEQFF.